The source of this T cell receptor (beta chain) is a study of shared clonotypes between healthy human individuals. Germline V gene sequence: CDR1 LNHNV, CDR2 YYDKDF (reference sequence). V shed 5 bases and J shed 11 bases, with 19 bases lying between them. This CDR3 comprises 14 residues. TCRdb's copy holds only in-frame clones and misses some; the assay was immunoSEQ multiplex PCR. The data contain approximately 500,000 clones, over 75% of them singletons. Adult Caucasians living in Nashville, Tennessee made up all of the donors. This receptor was identified in a woman between 40 and 55 years old in good health. Some clones in this sample may be carry-over from other donors' samples. The sample consisted of PBMCs. The chain is built from TRBV15 and TRBJ2-1; possibly TRBD2 for D (7 bases). The DNA for the CDR3 is TGTGCCACCAGCGGGGGGGCTAGCGGACAAAAGCAGTTCTTC. This codes for CATSGGASGQKQFF.